This T cell receptor beta chain was recorded in a study of T cell repertoires in cytomegalovirus infection (dated by TCRdb to about 2019). At the level of the whole study: Because public TCR beta signatures pointed to carriage of CMV infection together with the matching HLA type, the HLA type of each donor mattered for the analysis.

Sequencing took place on an Illumina HiSeq 1500. TCRdb passed the public sequencing reads through fastp at Q25 and MiXCR, retaining productive beta sequences. Every distinct CDR3 protein forms one entry, paired with its most common genes and DNA. The sample table holds more than 400,000 distinct CDR3 sequences, of which more than 20% were seen once. The ten largest clones capture about 13% of the sample. This clonotype has only a few counts. This clone's antigen is unknown. Base qualities were left out, and no much larger clone turns up one base away. What the research found in general, with its limitations: Cumulative frequency of public TCR beta family members discriminated carriers of CMV infection plus the relevant HLA type in this cohort and an independent approximately 360-donor cohort. The ex vivo response was dominated by HLA-C-restricted CMV-specific TCR beta clonotypes, which also provided the single most frequent clonotype in two of eight donors.

V is cut by 10 bases and J by 10 bases, and the space between the germline ends is 13 bases. From the cysteine up to the phenylalanine, the CDR3 has a length of 10 residues. Only the CDR3 DNA is retained, 30 bases long and in frame from the first base. In this chain, TRBV12-3 or TRBV12-4 is recombined with TRBJ1-1; matching of 5 bases hints at TRBD1 as the D gene. Sequences were obtained from PBMCs. The clonotype originates from a human donor in good health (CMV status not recorded). Some clones in this sample may be carry-over from other donors' samples. The nucleotide sequence reads TGTGCCACTTCAGGGTTGGGAGCTTTCTTT. Protein translation: CATSGLGAFF.